Listed below are T cell receptor beta chains from one sample, sequenced in a study of PD-1 blockade in classical Hodgkin lymphoma. The data were produced by immunoSEQ multiplex PCR, yet TCRdb's version contains in-frame clones alone and is incomplete. This sample carries about 46,000 clones, roughly 90% of them seen once, and the ten largest clones take approximately 4.9%. The specimen sequenced was peripheral blood mononuclear cells (PBMCs). The receptors stem from a human donor with classical Hodgkin lymphoma. The CDR3 runs from the conserved cysteine through the conserved F or W. A D gene is named only where the DNA matches it firmly. Size is omitted from some rows. Given values are once, few, many or a class for expanded clones.

TRBD2,TRBJ2-1,TRBV9,.,TGTGCCAGCAGTCTGACTAGCGGGAGATACAGTGAGCAGTTCTTC,CASSLTSGRYSEQFF
.,TRBJ1-2,TRBV6-5,once,TGTGCCAGCAGCCCTGCTTGGGCAGGGTATGGCTACACCTTC,CASSPAWAGYGYTF
.,TRBJ1-4,TRBV2,.,TGTGCCAGCAGTGAATCCCTTCCAACGGGTGAAAAACTGTTTTTT,CASSESLPTGEKLFF
TRBD1,TRBJ1-2,TRBV7-8,.,TGTGCCAGCAGCCATGACAGGGGCTATGGCTACACCTTC,CASSHDRGYGYTF
.,TRBJ2-3,TRBV5-1,.,TGCGCCAGCAGCTTGGCGGTTGGTGGCACAGATACGCAGTATTTT,CASSLAVGGTDTQYF
.,TRBJ1-2,TRBV18,few,TGTGCCAGCTCACCGGCGAGAGGGAACTATGGCTACACCTTC,CASSPARGNYGYTF
.,TRBJ2-2,TRBV6-6,.,TGTGCCAGCAGCTCCACCGGGGCCAACACCGGGGAGCTGTTTTTT,CASSSTGANTGELFF
TRBD1,TRBJ2-1,TRBV6-1,few,TGTGCCAGCAGGGGGGGACAGGGGGCCTACAATGAGCAGTTCTTC,CASRGGQGAYNEQFF
TRBD2,TRBJ2-3,TRBV6-4,.,TGTGCCAGCGCCGGGCTAGCGGGAGCCCCAGATACGCAGTATTTT,CASAGLAGAPDTQYF
.,TRBJ2-4,TRBV14,.,TGTGCCAGCAGCCCGGGGTGGGGGGCCAAAAACATTCAGTACTTC,CASSPGWGAKNIQYF
.,TRBJ2-7,TRBV13,once,TGTGCCAGCAGCTTAGGCCTCGACTCGGCCTACGAGCAGTACTTC,CASSLGLDSAYEQYF
.,TRBJ2-3,TRBV18,.,TGTGCCAGCTCACCACGACGGGGAAGCACAGATACGCAGTATTTT,CASSPRRGSTDTQYF
TRBD1,TRBJ1-1,TRBV18,.,TGTGCCAGCTCACCAGTCAGGACAGGGGGCACTCACACTGAAGCTTTCTTT,CASSPVRTGGTHTEAFF
.,TRBJ2-5,TRBV7-8,few,TGTGCCAGCAGTCGGACTCAAGAGACCCAGTACTTC,CASSRTQETQYF
TRBD2,TRBJ2-1,TRBV11-3,.,TGTGCCAGCACGGCGGGAGGCTCCTACAATGAGCAGTTCTTC,CASTAGGSYNEQFF
TRBD2,TRBJ2-7,TRBV19,.,TGTGCCAGTAGTGCCCGACTAGCGGGAGCCACCTACGAGCAGTACTTC,CASSARLAGATYEQYF
TRBD2,TRBJ2-5,TRBV5-1,.,TGCGCCAGCAGTTCTAGCGGGCGCGGTCAAGAGACCCAGTACTTC,CASSSSGRGQETQYF
.,TRBJ2-5,TRBV27,.,TGTGCCAGCAAGGGGTTAGAGACCCAGTACTTC,CASKGLETQYF
.,TRBJ2-7,TRBV5-1,.,TGCGCCAGCAGCTTGGGAGCAGGGGACGACGAGCAGTACTTC,CASSLGAGDDEQYF
.,TRBJ2-3,TRBV11-2,once,TGTGCCAGCAGCCCCCAGGGCACGCAGTATTTT,CASSPQGTQYF
TRBD1,TRBJ1-5,TRBV6-5,.,TGTGCCAGCAGACAGGGGGGCAATCAGCCCCAGCATTTT,CASRQGGNQPQHF
TRBD1,TRBJ2-1,TRBV2,.,TGTGCCGCCCGGGACAGGGGTTACAATGAGCAGTTCTTC,CAARDRGYNEQFF
.,TRBJ1-2,TRBV4-1,.,TGCGCCAGCAGCCAAGACGGCCCTCGACACCAGAGTAACTATGGCTACACCTTC,CASSQDGPRHQSNYGYTF
.,TRBJ1-4,TRBV21-1,.,TGTGCCAGCAGCAAAGTACAGGTCCTTGATGAAAAACTGTTTTTT,CASSKVQVLDEKLFF
.,TRBJ2-7,TRBV27,.,TGTGCCAGCAGTCCCGGCCCGTACGAGCAGTACTTC,CASSPGPYEQYF
.,TRBJ2-5,TRBV7-9,.,TGTGCCAGCAGCCCGGACTTACACCAAGAGACCCAGTACTTC,CASSPDLHQETQYF
TRBD1,TRBJ1-2,TRBV6-1,.,TGTGCCAGCAGTGGGGGACAGGGAAGCTATGGCTACACCTTC,CASSGGQGSYGYTF
.,TRBJ2-7,TRBV2,.,TGTGCCAGCAGTGATGTGAGGGGGTTTACCTACGAGCAGTACTTC,CASSDVRGFTYEQYF
.,TRBJ2-7,TRBV9,once,TGTGCCAGCAGCCCAGAGTTTACCTCCTACGAGCAGTACTTC,CASSPEFTSYEQYF
.,TRBJ2-1,TRBV2,.,TGTGCCAGCACGGCCGGGAGTCTCTCCTACAATGAGCAGTTCTTC,CASTAGSLSYNEQFF
.,TRBJ1-4,TRBV28,.,TGTGCCAGCAGTGCCGATAATGAAAAACTGTTTTTT,CASSADNEKLFF
TRBD1,TRBJ1-1,TRBV2,.,TGTGCCAGCAGTTCGATGACAGGGTACACTGAAGCTTTCTTT,CASSSMTGYTEAFF
TRBD2,TRBJ2-1,TRBV6-6,.,TGTGCCAGCAGGTCCCCGCTAGCGGGAGGGGAGCAGTTCTTC,CASRSPLAGGEQFF
.,TRBJ2-2,TRBV7-8,.,TGTGCCAGCAGCTTAGCCAGGTCGTCCCGGGGCGGGGAGCTGTTTTTT,CASSLARSSRGGELFF
.,TRBJ2-1,TRBV28,.,TGTGCCAGCAGTCCTTTGAGCGGCTCCTACAATGAGCAGTTCTTC,CASSPLSGSYNEQFF
TRBD2,TRBJ2-1,TRBV7-8,.,TGTGCCAGCAGCGCCCGGACTAGCGGGTTTTACAATGAGCAGTTCTTC,CASSARTSGFYNEQFF
.,TRBJ1-5,TRBV5-4,.,TGTGCCAGCAGCCCGGATTTGGGGCCCCAGCATTTT,CASSPDLGPQHF
TRBD2,TRBJ2-1,TRBV11-3,.,TGTGCCAGCAGCTTAGAGTCGGGAGGGTGGACTAGCGATAACAATGAGCAGTTCTTC,CASSLESGGWTSDNNEQFF
.,TRBJ1-5,TRBV9,.,TGTGCCAGCAGCGTAGGACAGGGCAATCAGCCCCAGCATTTT,CASSVGQGNQPQHF
.,TRBJ1-2,TRBV19,.,TGTGCCAGTAGACTTCCTGAGTTGGTTGTTAGCTACACCTTC,CASRLPELVVSYTF
.,TRBJ2-7,TRBV11-2,.,TGTGCCAGCAGCTTCGGGGCCTCGGGGCAGTACTTC,CASSFGASGQYF
.,TRBJ1-4,TRBV6-1,.,TGTGCCAGCAGTGCGTCCGTCATGAGGGGAACTAATGAAAAACTGTTTTTT,CASSASVMRGTNEKLFF
.,TRBJ2-7,TRBV13,medium-sized,TGTGCCAGCAGCCCGGAAGGCCCGTCCTACGAGCAGTACTTC,CASSPEGPSYEQYF
.,TRBJ1-2,TRBV9,.,TGTGCCAGCAGCCCTACCCCGACAGAAATTTATGGCTACACCTTC,CASSPTPTEIYGYTF
TRBD1,TRBJ2-7,TRBV27,.,TGTGCCAGCAGTTCGGGAAGGGGACAGGGTAGGTACGAGCAGTACTTC,CASSSGRGQGRYEQYF
TRBD1,TRBJ2-3,TRBV18,once,TGTGCCAGCTCACCATGGACAGGGATCACAGATACGCAGTATTTT,CASSPWTGITDTQYF
.,TRBJ2-2,TRBV7-3,.,TGTGCCAGCAGCTTAACCGGCAGGGCGGCGACCGGGGAGCTGTTTTTT,CASSLTGRAATGELFF
TRBD1,TRBJ1-5,TRBV9,once,TGTGCCAGCAGCACAGGACAGGGGAGCAGCCTGAATCAGCCCCAGCATTTT,CASSTGQGSSLNQPQHF
.,TRBJ2-7,TRBV2,.,TGTGCCAGCAGGCGAGACGGCCTAGCCTACGAGCAGTACTTC,CASRRDGLAYEQYF
.,TRBJ2-3,TRBV5-1,once,TGCGCCAGCAGCGGACTGGGGGCTGCAGATACGCAGTATTTT,CASSGLGAADTQYF